The text below deals with one T cell receptor (beta chain). Its antigen is currently unknown. The data were obtained in a study of cytomegalovirus exposure and HLA in healthy donors. General observations from the study: TCR beta chain V- and J-gene trimming was linked, in a later analysis, to a missense variant in DCLRE1C.

The CDR3 totals 12 residues. Germline V gene data show CDR1 as SGHRS and CDR2 as YFSETQ. The PCR used 60 Vbeta and 13 Jbeta primers. The method was immunoSEQ multiplex PCR; TCRdb's version includes in-frame clones alone and lacks a portion of them. In the table there are approximately 130,000 clones, around 72% of which are singletons. The receptor comes from a woman aged 40 to 49 in good health and CMV-seronegative. Sequenced sample: PBMCs. The V gene is TRBV5-1, the J gene TRBJ2-5, with D possibly being TRBD2 (5 bases). The last part of the DNA fits TRBJ2-7 better; the J call may be wrong. The CDR3 loop is CASSRTGYEQYF. The CDR3 nucleotides read TGCGCCAGCAGCCGGACGGGGTACGAGCAGTACTTC.